The 22 T cell receptor beta chains below all came from one sample that was sequenced in a study of T cell repertoires in cytomegalovirus infection. TCRdb re-called the reads with MiXCR, one entry per CDR3 protein. The sample carries about 490,000 distinct CDR3 sequences, 16% recorded once. Source material: CD8+ T cells from PBMCs. Receptor source: a human donor in good health (CMV status not recorded). Some clones in this sample may be carry-over from other donors' samples.

At least ten counts were recorded for this clonotype. J is TRBJ2-1 and V is TRBV7-6; no reliable D call. The CDR3 runs 16 residues. Germline CDR1 and CDR2: SGHVS and FNYEAQ. V was cut by 5 bases and J by 0 bases, with 14 bases left in between. The CDR3 bases are TGTGCCAGCAGCCCCCGACTCACCGGCTCCTACAATGAGCAGTTCTTC. Translated, it gives CASSPRLTGSYNEQFF. The entire variable domain, with the rest obtained from reference TRBV7-6 and TRBJ2-1, is as follows: GAGVSQSPRYKVTKRGQDVALRCDPISGHVSLYWYRQALGQGPEFLTYFNYEAQQDKSGLPNDRFSAERPEGSISTLTIQRTEQRDSAMYRCASSPRLTGSYNEQFFGPGTRLTVL.

This clonotype has at least ten counts. The chain employs TRBV7-6 and TRBJ2-7; 7 nucleotides line up with TRBD1. After removal of 3 bases from V and 5 bases from J, the junction contained 7 bases not matched to a gene. CDR1 SGHVS and CDR2 FNYEAQ come from the germline V gene. The CDR3 is made up of 14 amino acids. CDR3 bases: TGTGCCAGCAGCTTGGGCGACAGGGAAAACGAGCAGTACTTC. Translating gives CASSLGDRENEQYF.

This clonotype was detected ten times or more. This rearrangement joins TRBV19 to TRBJ2-2; TRBD2 matches 7 bases. The CDR3 is made up of 15 amino acids. Germline-derived CDR1 and CDR2 are LNHDA and SQIVND (reference sequence). The trim removed 6 bases at V and 2 bases at J, leaving 6 bases unmatched. CDR3 bases: TGTGCCAGTAGCCCCCTAGCGGAAAACACCGGGGAGCTGTTTTTT. It is translated as CASSPLAENTGELFF. The variable domain in full, with the rest retrieved from reference TRBV19 and TRBJ2-2, is DGGITQSPKYLFRKEGQNVTLSCEQNLNHDAMYWYRQDPGQGLRLIYYSQIVNDFQKGDIAEGYSVSREKKESFPLTVTSAQKNPTAFYLCASSPLAENTGELFFGEGSRLTVL.

This clonotype occurred many times. This chain uses TRBV28 with TRBJ2-3; the match to TRBD1 covers 10 bases. The germline gives CDR1 MDHEN, CDR2 SYDVKM. The CDR3 sequence is 15 residues long. Unmatched junction bases numbered 4, after V lost 4 bases and J lost 3 bases. The chain's CDR3 is CASSSGTGVTDTQYF. CDR3 DNA: TGTGCCAGCAGTTCCGGGACAGGGGTTACAGATACGCAGTATTTT.

The gene calls are TRBV20-1 and TRBJ1-3; D gene unclear. Trimming took 3 bases from V and 0 from J, leaving 9 bases between them. Germline CDR1 reads DFQATT; CDR2 reads SNEGSKA (reference sequence). The CDR3 loop spans 14 amino acids. This chain's CDR3 is CSASPSSSGNTIYF. CDR3 DNA: TGCAGTGCTAGCCCCTCGAGCTCTGGAAACACCATATATTTT.

This clonotype has only a few counts. This chain joins TRBV6-5 and TRBJ1-2; D possibly corresponds to TRBD1 (6 bases). In germline, CDR1 is MNHEY, CDR2 SVGAGI. The V and J ends lost 4 bases and 10 bases respectively, with 25 bases between them. There are 16 residues in the CDR3. This CDR3 reads CASSSGGEGRGYSYTF. The CDR3 DNA follows: TGTGCCAGCAGTTCGGGAGGGGAGGGCAGGGGATACTCCTACACCTTC.

The CDR3 region is CSARDLAGPYNEQFF. CDR3 in DNA: TGCAGTGCTAGAGATCTAGCGGGGCCCTACAATGAGCAGTTCTTC. The chain recombines TRBV20-1 with TRBJ2-1, with TRBD2 matching 9 bases. Per germline, CDR1 DFQATT and CDR2 SNEGSKA (reference sequence). This CDR3 is built from 15 residues. Trimming removed 0 bases from V and 2 bases from J; junction bases left unmatched: 2.

This clonotype was seen at least ten times. V and J are TRBV12-5 and TRBJ2-1; 12 bases are a match to TRBD2. The CDR3 contains 14 residues. With V trimmed by 5 bases and J by 8 bases, 4 bases remained unmatched. The germline CDR1 and CDR2 sequences are LGHNT and FRNRAP. The CDR3 sequence is CASGRTSGVDEQFF. The CDR3 DNA follows: TGTGCTAGTGGTAGGACTAGCGGGGTCGATGAGCAGTTCTTC.

The chain recombines TRBV5-6 with TRBJ2-5, with D maybe TRBD2 (6 bases). Looked up from germline, CDR1 is SGHDT and CDR2 is YYEEEE. The CDR3 totals 16 residues. V lost 0 bases and J 1 base, leaving 13 bases between the germline ends. CDR3 coding DNA: TGTGCCAGCAGCTTGGCCACCGGAGGGACCCAAGAGACCCAGTACTTC. This encodes CASSLATGGTQETQYF.

This clonotype was observed a handful of times. The chain combines TRBV28 with TRBJ2-7; TRBD2 might be the D (6 bases). Germline assignment: CDR1 MDHEN and CDR2 SYDVKM. V lost 3 bases, J lost 4 bases, and 19 bases lay in between. The CDR3 extends over 16 amino acids. The CDR3 here is CASSLGEAGMEYEQYF. CDR3 nucleotide sequence: TGTGCCAGCAGTTTGGGGGAGGCCGGGATGGAATACGAGCAGTACTTC.

This clonotype occurred many times. The chain combines TRBV6-5 with TRBJ1-3; D ambiguous. The germline V and J ends were trimmed by 7 bases and 0 bases, with 13 bases remaining between them. The length of the CDR3 is 15 residues. The germline V gene has CDR1 MNHEY and CDR2 SVGAGI. The CDR3: CASTQTRTSGNTIYF. The CDR3 region has the DNA TGTGCCAGCACCCAAACTCGGACCTCTGGAAACACCATATATTTT.

This chain uses TRBV27 with TRBJ2-7; D is unclear. V was shortened by 0 bases and J by 3 bases, with 18 bases between the two germline ends. Looked up from germline, CDR1 is MNHEY and CDR2 is SMNVEV (reference sequence). There are 17 residues in the CDR3. CDR3 protein: CASSLSPPALSYYEQYF. The CDR3, as DNA: TGTGCCAGCAGTTTATCTCCACCAGCCCTATCCTACTACGAGCAGTACTTC.

This clonotype has only a few counts. The gene calls are TRBV14 and TRBJ2-7; perhaps TRBD1 as D (5 bases). This CDR3 contains 15 residues. Deletions cut 0 bases from V and 2 bases from J, with 11 bases between. The V gene's germline CDR1 is SGHDN and CDR2 FVKESK. CDR3 DNA sequence: TGTGCCAGCAGCCAAGATCGGACACCAACCTACGAGCAGTACTTC. Translation: CASSQDRTPTYEQYF.

Ten or more counts support this clonotype. The chain couples TRBV7-6 to TRBJ2-5, with D perhaps matching TRBD1 (5 bases). Germline V gene lookup returns CDR1 SGHVS and CDR2 FNYEAQ. The CDR3 runs to 15 residues. V shed 0 bases and J shed 3 bases, with 11 bases lying between them. CDR3 residues: CASSLARQGEETQYF. CDR3 in DNA: TGTGCCAGCAGCTTAGCCCGCCAAGGGGAAGAGACCCAGTACTTC.

This clonotype came up many times. The V gene is TRBV7-9, the J gene TRBJ2-1; 7 bases map to TRBD1. CDR3 length: 14 residues. V trimming: 3 bases; J trimming: 6 bases; junction bases outside the gene matches: 5. The germline gives CDR1 SEHNR, CDR2 FQNEAQ (reference sequence). CDR3 in DNA: TGTGCCAGCAGCTTGAAGACAGGGATCAATGAGCAGTTCTTC. It specifies CASSLKTGINEQFF.

In this sample, this clonotype turned up a few times. V is TRBV5-5 and J is TRBJ1-2, with D tentatively TRBD1 (6 bases). Looked up from germline, CDR1 is SGHKS and CDR2 is YYEKEE (reference sequence). V lost 1 base and J 6 bases, leaving 16 bases between the germline ends. The CDR3 length is 15 residues. In DNA form, the CDR3 reads TGTGCCAGCAGCTTGAAACAGGGTAGTCGAGATGGCTACACCTTC. This gives the protein CASSLKQGSRDGYTF.

This clonotype was counted ten times or more. The chain couples TRBV12-3 or TRBV12-4 to TRBJ2-3; tentative D call: TRBD2 (5 bases). This CDR3 is built from 15 residues. V was shortened by 7 bases and J by 2 bases, with 16 bases between the two germline ends. CDR3 loop: CASTSEALATDTQYF. In DNA, the CDR3 is TGTGCCAGCACCTCGGAGGCTTTAGCCACAGATACGCAGTATTTT.

The rearrangement joins TRBV4-1 to TRBJ1-1; D is perhaps TRBD1 (6 bases). This CDR3 has 13 residues. Trimming stripped 3 bases from V and 5 bases from J, with 10 bases between. The germline CDR1 and CDR2 sequences are MGHRA and YSYEKL. CDR3 nucleotide sequence: TGCGCCAGCAGCCAGGGACAAACGACTGAAGCTTTCTTT. This codes for CASSQGQTTEAFF.

A few counts support this clonotype. The chain employs TRBV6-2 or TRBV6-3 and TRBJ2-7; TRBD1 matches at 11 bases. Per germline, CDR1 MNHEY and CDR2 SVGEGT. The CDR3 spans 15 residues. V was clipped by 2 bases and J by 6 bases; unmatched bases: 6. The CDR3 DNA is TGTGCCAGCAGTTACGCTAGGGACAGGGGGATCGAGCAGTACTTC. The encoded protein is CASSYARDRGIEQYF.

V gene TRBV5-5 combines with J gene TRBJ1-5; 8 nucleotides agree with TRBD1. The CDR3 runs 15 residues. J gave up 6 bases and V 2 bases, and 7 bases lay outside the gene matches. CDR1 SGHKS and CDR2 YYEKEE come from the germline V gene (reference sequence). The CDR3 region is CASSLGDRGFQPQHF. The CDR3 coding sequence is TGTGCCAGCAGCTTAGGCGACAGGGGATTTCAGCCCCAGCATTTT.

The chain is built from TRBV5-1 and TRBJ2-1, with 9 positions matching TRBD1. The CDR3 sequence is 14 residues long. Germline V gene data show CDR1 as SGHRS and CDR2 as YFSETQ. J gave up 7 bases and V 3 bases, and 5 bases lay outside the gene matches. The CDR3 region is CASSSGTGRNEQFF. The CDR3 nucleotides read TGCGCCAGCAGCTCCGGGACAGGGAGGAATGAGCAGTTCTTC.

This clonotype was picked up a small number of times. V usage is TRBV28 and J usage is TRBJ2-3, with D hard to call. Germline V CDR1 and CDR2: MDHEN, SYDVKM. Trimming left V 3 bases short and J 13 bases short, with 11 bases between. The CDR3 is 11 amino acids. The CDR3 DNA follows: TGTGCCAGCAGTTTGAGTGGTTTGAAGTATTTT. Its translation: CASSLSGLKYF.